This TCR beta chain appears in the sequencing data of a study of beta chain features in type 1 diabetes. Overall study results and limits: Cells with high TCR expression could be over-represented by cDNA sequencing. All four CD4+ subsets from Type 1 diabetes patients carried moderately but significantly shorter TCRB CDR3s.

The isolated RNA, all of it, was reverse transcribed, so expressed TCRB transcripts were what got sequenced. The repertoire was sequenced with immunoSEQ multiplex PCR; TCRdb's copy has only in-frame clones and lacks some. The sample lists about 120,000 clones, about 17% occurring once. This clone was counted between two and nine times. What it binds is unknown. CDR1 and CDR2 (germline): SGHRS, YFSETQ. The germline V and J ends were trimmed by 7 bases and 8 bases, with 16 bases remaining between them. This CDR3 spans 13 amino acids. Sequencing used central memory CD4+ T cells from blood. This receptor was taken from a man aged 30 to 45 with type 1 diabetes. V gene TRBV5-1 combines with J gene TRBJ2-1; no definite D call. CDR3 residues: CASWMGRTDEQFF. CDR3 bases: TGCGCCAGCTGGATGGGAAGGACGGATGAGCAGTTCTTC.